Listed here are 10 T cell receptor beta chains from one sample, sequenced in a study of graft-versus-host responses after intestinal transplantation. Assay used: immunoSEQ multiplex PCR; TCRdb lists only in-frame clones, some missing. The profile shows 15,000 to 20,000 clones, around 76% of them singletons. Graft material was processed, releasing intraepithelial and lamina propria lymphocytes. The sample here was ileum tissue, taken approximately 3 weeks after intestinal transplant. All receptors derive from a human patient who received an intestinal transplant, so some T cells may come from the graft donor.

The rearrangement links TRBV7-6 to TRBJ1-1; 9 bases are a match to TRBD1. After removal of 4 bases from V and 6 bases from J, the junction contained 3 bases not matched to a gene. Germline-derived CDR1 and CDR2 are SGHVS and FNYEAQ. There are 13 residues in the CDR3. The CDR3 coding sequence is TGTGCCAGCAGCTACGGGACAGGGTCTGAAGCTTTCTTT. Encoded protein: CASSYGTGSEAFF.

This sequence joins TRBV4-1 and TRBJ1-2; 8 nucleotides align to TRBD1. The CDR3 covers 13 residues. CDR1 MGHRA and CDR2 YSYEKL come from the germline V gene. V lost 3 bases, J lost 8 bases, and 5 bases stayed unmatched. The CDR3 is CASSQGTGGGYTF. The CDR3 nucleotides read TGCGCCAGCAGCCAGGGTACAGGGGGAGGCTACACCTTC.

Here the CDR3 DNA reads TGTGCCAGCACCCCCAGGGCGGTCATGAACACTGAAGCTTTCTTT. Residues: CASTPRAVMNTEAFF. The chain is built from TRBV27 and TRBJ1-1; D possibly corresponds to TRBD1 (5 bases). Germline lookup yields CDR1 MNHEY and CDR2 SMNVEV (reference sequence). V dropped 7 bases and J dropped 0 bases, with 15 bases sitting between them. The CDR3 sequence is 15 residues long.

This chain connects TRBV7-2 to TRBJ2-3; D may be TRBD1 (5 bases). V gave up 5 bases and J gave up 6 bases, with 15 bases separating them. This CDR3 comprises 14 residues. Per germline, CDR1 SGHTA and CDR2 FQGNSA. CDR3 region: CASSDWQGSDTQYF. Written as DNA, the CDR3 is TGTGCCAGCAGCGACTGGCAGGGTTCGGATACGCAGTATTTT.

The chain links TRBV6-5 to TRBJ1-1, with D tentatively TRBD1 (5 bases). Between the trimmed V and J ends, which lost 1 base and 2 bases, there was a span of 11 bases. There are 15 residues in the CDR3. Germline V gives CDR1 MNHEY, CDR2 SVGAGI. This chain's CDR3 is CASSYLWGENTEAFF. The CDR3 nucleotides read TGTGCCAGCAGTTACTTGTGGGGGGAAAACACTGAAGCTTTCTTT.

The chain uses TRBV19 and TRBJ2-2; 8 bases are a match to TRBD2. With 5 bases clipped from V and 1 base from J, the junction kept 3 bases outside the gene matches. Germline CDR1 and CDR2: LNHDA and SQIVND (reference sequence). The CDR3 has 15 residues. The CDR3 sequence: CASSALAGNTGELFF. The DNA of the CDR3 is TGTGCCAGTAGTGCCCTAGCGGGGAACACCGGGGAGCTGTTTTTT.

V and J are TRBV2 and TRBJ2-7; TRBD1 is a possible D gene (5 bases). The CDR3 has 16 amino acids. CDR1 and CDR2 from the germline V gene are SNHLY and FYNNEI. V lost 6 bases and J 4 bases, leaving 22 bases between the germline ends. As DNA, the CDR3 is TGTGCCAGCAGCCGGACGCAGGGTGCCCTATCGTACGAGCAGTACTTC. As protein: CASSRTQGALSYEQYF.

The DNA for the CDR3 is TGTGCCAGCAGTTACAACTGGGAGACCCAGTACTTC. Its protein product is CASSYNWETQYF. The chain carries TRBV6-5 and TRBJ2-5, with D hard to call. The CDR3 covers 12 residues. The germline V gene encodes CDR1 MNHEY and CDR2 SVGAGI. Trimming removed 2 bases at V and 5 bases at J, with 6 bases between.

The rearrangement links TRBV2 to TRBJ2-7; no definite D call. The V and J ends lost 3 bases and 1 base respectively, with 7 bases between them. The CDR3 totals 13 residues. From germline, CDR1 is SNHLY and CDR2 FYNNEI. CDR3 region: CASSDAASYEQYF. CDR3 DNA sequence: TGTGCCAGCAGTGATGCCGCGTCCTACGAGCAGTACTTC.

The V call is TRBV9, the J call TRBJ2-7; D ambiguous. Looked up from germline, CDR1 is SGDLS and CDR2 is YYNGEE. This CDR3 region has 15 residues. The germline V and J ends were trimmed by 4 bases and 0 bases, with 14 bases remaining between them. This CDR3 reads CASSPRLVPSYEQYF. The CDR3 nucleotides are TGTGCCAGCAGCCCCCGACTGGTACCCTCCTACGAGCAGTACTTC.